This record covers a single T cell receptor (beta chain). V was pared by 6 bases and J by 0 bases, with 21 bases between. The CDR3 spans 17 residues. Looked up from germline, CDR1 is SGHRS and CDR2 is YFSETQ. Sequenced by immunoSEQ multiplex PCR; TCRdb stores in-frame clones only, minus some. The sample has 150,000 to 200,000 clones, around 90% seen once. The sample comes from a study of control samples from healthy donors and cancer patients. The rearrangement uses TRBV5-1 and TRBJ1-1; no reliable D call. Sequences were obtained from blood. This sequence was found in a woman aged 50 to 65 in good health. The CDR3, as DNA: TGCGCCAGCAATCGGGGTTTGCAGTCACTTTTGAACACTGAAGCTTTCTTT. Its translation is CASNRGLQSLLNTEAFF.